What follows is one T cell receptor (beta chain) and its context. What it recognizes is unknown. Its ends do not fully match the called genes, so a read error is possible. The data were obtained in a study of cytomegalovirus exposure and HLA in healthy donors. The study's findings and limits: Clonal expansion, a later analysis showed, was greater in HLA-associated TCR beta chains than in equally common others. Analysis was carried out at a later point, and it linked a missense DCLRE1C variant to TCR beta V- and J-gene trimming. TCR beta sequences reportedly predicted most subjects' HLA-A and HLA-B alleles accurately.

There are 14 residues in the CDR3. Germline V gene lookup returns CDR1 SGHTA and CDR2 FQGNSA. Primers for the PCR totalled 60 Vbeta and 13 Jbeta. Sequencing used immunoSEQ multiplex PCR; TCRdb keeps in-frame clones, though not all of them. Its table records more than 90,000 clones. Donors consisted of healthy bone marrow donors. The sequence derives from a man between 25 and 39 years old in good health and CMV-seronegative. The chain joins TRBV7-2 to TRBJ2-7; TRBD2 agrees at 7 bases. The sequenced material came from PBMCs. CDR3 sequence reads: CASSLAAPQYEQYF. CDR3 DNA: TGTGCCAGCAGCCTAGCGGCCCCCCAGTACGAGCAGTACTTC.